The T cell receptor beta chain under discussion was sequenced for a study of human T cells and chemical hapten exposure. Trimming pared 6 bases from V and 0 bases from J, leaving 21 bases between. This CDR3 comprises 18 residues. Germline V CDR1 and CDR2: MNHEY, SMNVEV (reference sequence). Study-level findings and limits: Expanded TCRs formed significantly more large CDR3 similarity clusters than controls. Alopecia in the donors means their immune response may deviate from healthy people's. TCRs at a frequency above 1 in 1000 stayed unchanged with DPC sensitization.

TCRdb redid the calling of the RACE reads with MiXCR, one entry per CDR3 protein. This repertoire shows about 120,000 distinct CDR3 sequences, roughly 14% found once; its top ten account for around 2.8%. The sample holds a few counts of this clonotype. Its antigen is as yet unknown. The time point here: pre-sensitization, week 0. Treatment noted: therapeutic diphenylcyclopropenone sensitization with weekly scalp DPC. The sample in question was whole blood, obtained in connection with sensitization to the hapten diphenylcyclopropenone (DPC). The gene calls are TRBV27 and TRBJ1-5; D not resolved. The sequence came from a young woman with alopecia areata. Some clones in this sample may be carry-over from other donors' samples. As DNA, the CDR3 is TGTGCCAGCAGCCCCTTAGGAGGGCATAAGATTAGCAATCAGCCCCAGCATTTT. Its translation is CASSPLGGHKISNQPQHF.